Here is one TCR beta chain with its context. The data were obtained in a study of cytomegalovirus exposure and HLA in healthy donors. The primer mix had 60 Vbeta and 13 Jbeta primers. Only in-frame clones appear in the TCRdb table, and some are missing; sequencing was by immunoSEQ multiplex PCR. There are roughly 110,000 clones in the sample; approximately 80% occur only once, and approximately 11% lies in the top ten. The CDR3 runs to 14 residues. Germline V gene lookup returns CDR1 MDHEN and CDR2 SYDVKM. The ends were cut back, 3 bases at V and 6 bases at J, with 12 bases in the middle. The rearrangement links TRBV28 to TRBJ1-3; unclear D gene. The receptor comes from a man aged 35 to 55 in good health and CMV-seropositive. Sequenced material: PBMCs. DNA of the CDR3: TGTGCCAGCAGTTTGTTGGGCTTGGAAAACACCATATATTTT. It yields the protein CASSLLGLENTIYF.